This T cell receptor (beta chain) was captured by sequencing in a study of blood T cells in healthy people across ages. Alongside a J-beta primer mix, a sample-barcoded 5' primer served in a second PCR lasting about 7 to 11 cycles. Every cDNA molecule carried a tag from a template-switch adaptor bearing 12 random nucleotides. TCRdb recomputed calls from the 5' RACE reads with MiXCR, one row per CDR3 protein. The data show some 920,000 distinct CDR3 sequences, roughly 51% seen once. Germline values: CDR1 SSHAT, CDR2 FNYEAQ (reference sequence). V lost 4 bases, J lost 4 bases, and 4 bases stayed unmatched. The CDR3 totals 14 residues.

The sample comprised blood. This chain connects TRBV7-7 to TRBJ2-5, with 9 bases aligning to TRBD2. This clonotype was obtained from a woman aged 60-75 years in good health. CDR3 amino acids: CASSYAGGAETQYF. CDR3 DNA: TGTGCCAGCAGCTACGCGGGAGGGGCAGAGACCCAGTACTTC.